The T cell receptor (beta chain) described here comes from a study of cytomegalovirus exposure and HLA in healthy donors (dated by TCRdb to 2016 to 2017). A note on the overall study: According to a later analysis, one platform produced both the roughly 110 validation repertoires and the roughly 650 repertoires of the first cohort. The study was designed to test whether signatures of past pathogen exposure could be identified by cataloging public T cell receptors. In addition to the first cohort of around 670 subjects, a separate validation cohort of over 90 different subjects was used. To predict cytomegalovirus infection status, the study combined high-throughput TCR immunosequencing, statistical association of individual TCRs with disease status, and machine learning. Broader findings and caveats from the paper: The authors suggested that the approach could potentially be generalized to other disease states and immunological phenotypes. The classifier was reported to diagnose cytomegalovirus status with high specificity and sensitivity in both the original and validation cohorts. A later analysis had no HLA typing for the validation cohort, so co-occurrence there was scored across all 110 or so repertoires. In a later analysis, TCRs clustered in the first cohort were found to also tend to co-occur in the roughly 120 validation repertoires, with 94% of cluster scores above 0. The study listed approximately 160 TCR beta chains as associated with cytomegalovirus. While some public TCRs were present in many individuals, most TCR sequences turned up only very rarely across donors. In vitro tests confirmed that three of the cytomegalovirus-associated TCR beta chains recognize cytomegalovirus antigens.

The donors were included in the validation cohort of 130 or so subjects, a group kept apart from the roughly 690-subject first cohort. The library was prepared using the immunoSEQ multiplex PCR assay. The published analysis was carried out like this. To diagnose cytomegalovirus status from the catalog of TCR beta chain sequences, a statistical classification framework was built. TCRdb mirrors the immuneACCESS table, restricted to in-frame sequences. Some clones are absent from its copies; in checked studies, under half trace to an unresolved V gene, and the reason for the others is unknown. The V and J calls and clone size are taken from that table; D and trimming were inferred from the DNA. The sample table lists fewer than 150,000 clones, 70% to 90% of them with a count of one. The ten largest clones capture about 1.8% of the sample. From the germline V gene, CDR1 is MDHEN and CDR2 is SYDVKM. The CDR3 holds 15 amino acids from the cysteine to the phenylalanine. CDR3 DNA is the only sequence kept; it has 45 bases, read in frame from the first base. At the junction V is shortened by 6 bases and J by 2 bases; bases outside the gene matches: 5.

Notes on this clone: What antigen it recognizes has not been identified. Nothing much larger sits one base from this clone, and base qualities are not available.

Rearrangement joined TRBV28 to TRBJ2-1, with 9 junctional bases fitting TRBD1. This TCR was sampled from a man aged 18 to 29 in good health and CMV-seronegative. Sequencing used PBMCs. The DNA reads TGTGCCAGCAGGCCACAGGGGGCTACCTACAATGAGCAGTTCTTC. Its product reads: CASRPQGATYNEQFF.